One sample yielded the 8 T cell receptor beta chains listed below, sequenced in a study of cytomegalovirus exposure and HLA in healthy donors. Use of 60 Vbeta and 13 Jbeta primers characterized the PCR. Generated by immunoSEQ multiplex PCR, the TCRdb table keeps only in-frame clones and is missing some. Its table records around 40,000 clones. The sequenced material came from PBMCs. The receptors come from a man between 40 and 49 years old in good health and CMV-seropositive.

The rearrangement joins TRBV10-3 to TRBJ2-3; 10 bases are shared with TRBD2. The length of the CDR3 is 15 residues. V shed 8 bases, J shed 3 bases, and the junction held 8 bases outside the gene matches. Germline values: CDR1 ENHRY, CDR2 SYGVKD. The CDR3 loop is CAIGYLAGETDTQYF. CDR3 nucleotide sequence: TGTGCCATCGGCTACCTAGCGGGAGAAACAGATACGCAGTATTTT.

V is TRBV4-3 and J is TRBJ2-3; no definite D call. The V gene's germline CDR1 is LGHNA and CDR2 YSLEER. The CDR3 length is 13 residues. V lost 4 bases to trimming and J lost 6 bases, with 11 bases between them. In nucleotides, the CDR3 is TGCGCCAGCAGCCCGGGTGTTGGCGATACGCAGTATTTT. Translating it yields CASSPGVGDTQYF.

This sequence joins TRBV30 and TRBJ2-5, with 8 nucleotides matching TRBD1. Trimming at V came to 1 base and at J to 2 bases, leaving 6 bases not matched to a gene. The CDR3 consists of 15 residues. The germline CDR1 and CDR2 sequences are GTSNPN and SVGIG (reference sequence). The CDR3 bases are TGTGCCTGGAGTGCCCACAGGGGGTTTCAAGAGACCCAGTACTTC. Translation gives CAWSAHRGFQETQYF. Variable domain in full (rest from reference TRBV30 and TRBJ2-5): SQTIHQWPATLVQPVGSPLSLECTVEGTSNPNLYWYRQAAGRGLQLLFYSVGIGQISSEVPQNLSASRPQDRQFILSSKKLLLSDSGFYLCAWSAHRGFQETQYFGPGTRLLVL.

The rearrangement uses TRBV15 and TRBJ2-2; D is unclear. In germline, CDR1 is LNHNV, CDR2 YYDKDF (reference sequence). V was shortened by 8 bases and J by 2 bases, with 9 bases between the two germline ends. The CDR3 has 13 amino acids. The CDR3 bases are TGTGCCACCCAATATAGAAACACCGGGGAGCTGTTTTTT. It is translated as CATQYRNTGELFF.

The rearrangement uses TRBV7-9 and TRBJ1-2; 9 bases map to TRBD1. This CDR3 is built from 15 residues. CDR1 is SEHNR and CDR2 is FQNEAQ in the germline V gene (reference sequence). V trimming: 5 bases; J trimming: 4 bases; junction bases outside the gene matches: 8. As DNA, the CDR3 is TGTGCCAGCAGCCTTCCCGGGACAGGGAGCTATGGCTACACCTTC. It codes for CASSLPGTGSYGYTF.

The chain has TRBV29-1 and TRBJ1-1, with TRBD1 as a possible D gene (6 bases). This CDR3 is 13 amino acids long. Looked up from germline, CDR1 is SQVTM and CDR2 is ANQGSEA. The V gene lost 6 bases and the J gene lost 1 base, with 12 bases spanning the gap. CDR3 sequence (DNA): TGCAGCGTCGCCAAGGGGGAGAACACTGAAGCTTTCTTT. Amino acid sequence: CSVAKGENTEAFF.

The chain links TRBV7-9 to TRBJ2-1, with 9 bases lining up with TRBD2. Germline-derived CDR1 and CDR2 are SEHNR and FQNEAQ (reference sequence). The CDR3 totals 17 residues. After removal of 5 bases from V and 0 bases from J, the junction contained 8 bases not matched to a gene. In DNA, the CDR3 is TGTGCCAGCAGCCGAACTAGCGGGCTGAGCTCCTACAATGAGCAGTTCTTC. It yields the protein CASSRTSGLSSYNEQFF.

The J gene is TRBJ1-2, the V gene TRBV18; 9 bases line up with TRBD1. Germline V gene lookup returns CDR1 KGHSH and CDR2 LQKENI. The trim removed 5 bases at V and 1 base at J, leaving 5 bases unmatched. The length of the CDR3 is 15 residues. The CDR3: CASSLRQGDNYGYTF. The CDR3 DNA is TGTGCCAGCTCATTACGACAGGGGGATAACTATGGCTACACCTTC.